The present entry profiles one TCR beta chain with its context. The table came from immunoSEQ multiplex PCR; TCRdb's copy has only in-frame clones and leaves some out. The sample records around 80,000 clones, roughly 90% being singletons. These data are taken from a study of OX40 agonist ivuxolimab in advanced cancers. As for the study in general: In this cohort, patients received ivuxolimab, an agonistic anti-OX40 (CD134) antibody. Antecedent anti-PD-1, anti-PD-L1 or anti-CTLA-4 therapy was permissible, with roughly 36% having received some. Dose-escalation subjects each had hepatocellular carcinoma, melanoma, renal cell or head and neck cancer.

The germline gives CDR1 LGHNT, CDR2 FRNRAP. V was trimmed by 3 bases and J by 7 bases, leaving 13 bases between them. The CDR3 contains 14 residues. This material consisted of CD4+ or CD8+ T cells sorted from blood, taken in a trial of the OX40 agonist ivuxolimab. The receptor comes from an adult with an advanced solid tumor such as melanoma, head and neck, liver or kidney cancer. The V call is TRBV12-5, the J call TRBJ2-1; D may match TRBD1 or TRBD2 (6 bases each). The CDR3 reads CASGLGGPRNEQFF. DNA of the CDR3: TGTGCTAGTGGTTTAGGGGGGCCGAGGAATGAGCAGTTCTTC.